At least ten counts were recorded for the clone carrying this T cell receptor (beta chain). Its antigen is not known. This sample was taken from a study of identical twins. Study conclusions and caveats: Zero-insertion analyses were open to partial confounding by invariant MAIT and iNKT cells. Twin sharing of out-of-frame TCR alpha was underestimated by models in monozygotic pairs. Memory repertoires lacked the insertion deficit that abundant cord blood beta clonotypes showed.

The V and J ends lost 6 bases and 0 bases respectively, with 11 bases between them. This CDR3 region has 14 residues. From the 5' RACE reads, TCRdb called clonotypes with MiXCR, one entry per CDR3 protein. The sample consists of some 590,000 distinct CDR3 sequences, 9.6% of them appearing once. These data were likewise used in another study, on yellow fever vaccine responses in identical twins. That work states: Twin vaccine T cell responses reportedly seemed partly convergent, partly personalized.

The V call is TRBV12-3 or TRBV12-4, the J call TRBJ2-5; weak D call: TRBD1 (5 bases). The origin of this receptor is a young woman in good health. The sample taken for sequencing was PBMCs. CDR3: CASSPDRYQETQYF. The CDR3 DNA reads as TGTGCCAGCAGCCCAGACAGATACCAAGAGACCCAGTACTTC.